The 9 T cell receptor beta chains given below trace back to one sample, sequenced in a study of blood T cells in healthy people across ages. Using a J-beta primer mix together with a sample-barcoded 5' primer, a second PCR was run for 7 to 11 cycles. MiXCR, run by TCRdb on the 5' RACE reads, gives a single entry per CDR3 protein. The sample lists 2 million or so distinct CDR3 sequences, roughly 49% occurring once. Material: blood. These receptors came from a woman between 35 and 50 years old in good health.

The rearrangement uses TRBV6-5 and TRBJ1-6, with no clear D. The germline V and J ends were trimmed by 2 bases and 11 bases, with 10 bases remaining between them. This CDR3 is 13 amino acids long. Germline-derived CDR1 and CDR2 are MNHEY and SVGAGI. CDR3: CASSYGSKAPLHF. The CDR3 DNA follows: TGTGCCAGCAGTTACGGGTCCAAGGCACCCCTCCACTTT.

The chain combines TRBV2 with TRBJ2-1; TRBD1 aligns across 8 bases. The germline gives CDR1 SNHLY, CDR2 FYNNEI. The CDR3 covers 15 residues. The V and J ends lost 4 bases and 0 bases, in that order; junction bases with no gene match: 2. The CDR3 protein is CASSGDRFSYNEQFF. The CDR3 DNA reads TGTGCCAGCAGTGGGGACAGGTTCTCCTACAATGAGCAGTTCTTC.

The chain carries TRBV20-1 and TRBJ2-7; 15 bases fit TRBD2. Germline CDR1 and CDR2: DFQATT and SNEGSKA (reference sequence). The CDR3 consists of 15 residues. J gave up 7 bases and V 5 bases, and 9 bases lay outside the gene matches. This CDR3 reads CSALLGLAGGGEQYF. The CDR3 DNA reads TGCAGTGCTCTCCTGGGACTAGCGGGAGGTGGGGAGCAGTACTTC.

The chain carries TRBV11-2 and TRBJ2-3, with TRBD2 matching 12 bases. The CDR3 is 15 residues long. J gave up 2 bases and V 8 bases, and 5 bases lay outside the gene matches. Germline-derived CDR1 and CDR2 are SGHAT and FQNNGV. CDR3 DNA sequence: TGTGCCAGCCGACTAGCGGGGGCCAACACAGATACGCAGTATTTT. Protein product: CASRLAGANTDTQYF. Full variable domain (outside the CDR3, taken from reference TRBV11-2 and TRBJ2-3): EAGVAQSPRYKIIEKRQSVAFWCNPISGHATLYWYQQILGQGPKLLIQFQNNGVVDDSQLPKDRFSAERLKGVDSTLKIQPAKLEDSAVYLCASRLAGANTDTQYFGPGTRLTVL.

The rearrangement links TRBV7-2 to TRBJ1-2; D uncertain. With 1 base removed from V and 5 bases from J, the gap between germline ends came to 5 bases. Germline V lookup: CDR1 SGHTA, CDR2 FQGNSA. There are 12 residues in the CDR3. The CDR3 here is CASSLVVYGYTF. CDR3 in DNA: TGTGCCAGCAGCTTAGTGGTATATGGCTACACCTTC.

This clonotype was seen repeatedly, ten times or more. The chain carries TRBV7-8 and TRBJ2-7, with a weak D call TRBD1 (6 bases). The CDR3 consists of 13 residues. Germline CDR1 and CDR2: SGHVS and FQNEAQ. V lost 5 bases, J lost 2 bases, and 10 bases lay in between. Written as DNA, the CDR3 is TGTGCCAGCAGCCGCGGACAGACCTACGAGCAGTACTTC. This sequence encodes CASSRGQTYEQYF.

This clonotype was counted only a few times. The rearrangement joins TRBV7-2 to TRBJ2-5; 9 nucleotides line up with TRBD1. Looked up from germline, CDR1 is SGHTA and CDR2 is FQGNSA. This CDR3 comprises 14 residues. V shed 7 bases and J 1 base; nucleotides not matched to a gene: 4. DNA for the CDR3: TGTGCCAGCACGTACAGGGGGCTCCAAGAGACCCAGTACTTC. Protein product: CASTYRGLQETQYF.

There are a few counts of this clonotype. The rearrangement uses TRBV20-1 and TRBJ1-1, with D perhaps matching TRBD1 (6 bases). The length of the CDR3 is 13 residues. Trimming took 5 bases from V and 3 from J, leaving 13 bases between them. Germline V lookup: CDR1 DFQATT, CDR2 SNEGSKA (reference sequence). CDR3 DNA sequence: TGCAGTGCTTACCTAAGGGGGGACACTGAAGCTTTCTTT. Protein: CSAYLRGDTEAFF.

This chain links TRBV25-1 with TRBJ1-4; D unclear. Germline-derived CDR1 and CDR2 are MGHDK and SYGVNS. Trimming removed 3 bases at V and 5 bases at J, with 13 bases between. CDR3 size: 15 residues. The CDR3 loop reads CASSDAKRPNEKLFF. The CDR3, as DNA: TGTGCCAGCAGTGATGCTAAGAGGCCGAATGAAAAACTGTTTTTT.